This T cell receptor beta chain comes out of a study of CXCR3-negative and CXCR3-positive naive CD8 T cells (dated 2019 in TCRdb). Some background on the complete study: In total, about 150 million TRB reads were obtained, or roughly 1.5 +/- 0.3 million reads per library. Data from 11 donors, pooled across two independent experiments, went into the diversity and physicochemical repertoire analyses. TRBV-TRBJ cluster analysis included naive subsets from five or six donors and memory cells from 3 donors. General conclusions and limits of the study: Surface CD5, linked to self-reactivity in mice, was comparable between naive subsets; TCR interaction strength was therefore also inferred from TRB CDR3 physicochemical properties. Freshly isolated PBMCs were used for most assays because CXCR3 expression went down partially after cryopreservation. Similar TRBV-TRBJ usage was shown by naive CXCR3-negative and CXCR3-positive cells from the same donor, whereas distinct patterns were shown by memory cells. Comparably high repertoire diversity was found in both naive subsets, whereas much lower repertoire diversity was found in memory CD8+ T cells. TRB CDR3s from CXCR3-positive naive cells showed higher hydrophobicity (lower Kidera factor 4), lower energy, and higher strength and volume indices than CXCR3-negative naive cells.

Comments on this clonotype: Which antigen it targets is not known.

For every CD8+ T cell subset, approximately 300,000 cells were flow-sorted straight into RLT lysis buffer, and each subset was sorted in triplicate. To keep memory contaminants out, a stringent definition of naive CD8+ T cells was applied: CD45RO-CCR7+CD27+CD95-. Using standard density gradient centrifugation, peripheral blood mononuclear cells were isolated from buffy coats. Naive CXCR3-negative and CXCR3-positive CD8+ T cells were flow-sorted on a FACSAria III. Total RNA was extracted from sorted cells using an RNeasy Mini Kit. Data came from a NextSeq 550. The Human TCR Profiling Kit (MiLaboratory) was used to make UMI-labeled 5' RACE TRB cDNA libraries. cDNA synthesis used the entire amount of extracted RNA, and PCR amplification then used the entire amount of cDNA produced. The libraries were made side by side, with each library going through the same number of PCR cycles. As for the original processing: About 53,000 +/- 9,400 unique UMI-labeled TRB cDNA molecules per library were extracted with MIGEC and MiXCR, with at least two reads per UMI required. An average of approximately 40,000 +/- 10,000 functional in-frame TRB CDR3 nucleotide clonotypes without stop codons was found per library. Diversity metrics, including normalized Shannon-Wiener and Chao1, were computed in VDJtools after downsampling to 5000 UMI-labeled TRB molecules per sample. For the central five CDR3 residues, VDJtools calculated physicochemical properties weighted by clonotype size, namely interaction energy, strength, volume and Kidera factor 4. Reads reprocessed by TCRdb are summarized as one entry per CDR3 protein sequence, and DNA is absent. TCRdb, rather than the study authors, made the V and J calls. The sample table on file contains around 45,000 distinct CDR3 sequences. The ten largest clonotypes hold roughly 1.5% of the sample.

The specimen was naive CXCR3- CD8+ T cells from blood. The cell subset or site label for this specimen denotes: CD45RO-CCR7+CD27+CD95- naive CD8+ T cells lacking CXCR3 (TNR3-). This TCR was recovered from a human donor in good health. Some clones in this sample may be carry-over from other donors' samples.

The CDR3 region: CSAGQAYEQYF. The chain employs TRBV20-1 and TRBJ2-7. From the cysteine through the phenylalanine, the CDR3 covers 11 amino acids. Nucleotide data are not available. CDR1 DFQATT and CDR2 SNEGSKA were looked up in the germline V gene (reference sequence).